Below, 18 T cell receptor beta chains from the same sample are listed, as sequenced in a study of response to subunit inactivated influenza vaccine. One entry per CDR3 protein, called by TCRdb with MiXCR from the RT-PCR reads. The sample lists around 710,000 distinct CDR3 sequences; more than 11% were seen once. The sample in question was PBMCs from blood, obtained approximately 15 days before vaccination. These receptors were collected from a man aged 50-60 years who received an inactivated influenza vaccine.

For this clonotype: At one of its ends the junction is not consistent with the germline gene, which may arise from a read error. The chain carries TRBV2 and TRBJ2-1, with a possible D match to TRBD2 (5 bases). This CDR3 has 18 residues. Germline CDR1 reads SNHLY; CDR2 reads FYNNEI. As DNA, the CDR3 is TGTGCCAGCAGTGTTGCGAAGCGGAAACCGAGCTCCTACAATGAGCAGTCCTTC. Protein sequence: CASSVAKRKPSSYNEQSF.

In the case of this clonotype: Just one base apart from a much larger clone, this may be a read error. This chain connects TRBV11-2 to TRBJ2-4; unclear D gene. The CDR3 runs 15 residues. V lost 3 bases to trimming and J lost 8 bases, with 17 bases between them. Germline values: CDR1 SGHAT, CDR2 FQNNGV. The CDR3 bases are TGTGCCAGCAGCTTTAGCCGGTCCACAGAGGACATTCAGTACTTC. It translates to CASSFSRSTEDIQYF.

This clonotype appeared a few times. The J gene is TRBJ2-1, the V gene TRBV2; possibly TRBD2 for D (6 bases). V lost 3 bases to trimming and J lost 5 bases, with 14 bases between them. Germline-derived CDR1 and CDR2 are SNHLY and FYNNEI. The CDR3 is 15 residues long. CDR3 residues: CASSDRDWRNNEQFF. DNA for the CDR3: TGTGCCAGCAGTGATCGGGACTGGCGCAACAATGAGCAGTTCTTC.

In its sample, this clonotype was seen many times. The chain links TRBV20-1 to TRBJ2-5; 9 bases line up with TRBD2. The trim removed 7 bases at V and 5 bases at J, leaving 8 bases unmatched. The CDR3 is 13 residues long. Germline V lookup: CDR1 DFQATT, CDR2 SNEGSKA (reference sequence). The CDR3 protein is CSGIEAGGETQYF. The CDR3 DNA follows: TGCAGTGGGATTGAGGCGGGGGGGGAGACCCAGTACTTC.

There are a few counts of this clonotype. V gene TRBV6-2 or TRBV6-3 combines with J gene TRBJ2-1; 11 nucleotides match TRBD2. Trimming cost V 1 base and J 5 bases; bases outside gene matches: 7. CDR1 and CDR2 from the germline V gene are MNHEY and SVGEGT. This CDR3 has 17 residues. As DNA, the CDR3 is TGTGCCAGCAGTTACTTACATACTAGCGGGAGCAACAATGAGCAGTTCTTC. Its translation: CASSYLHTSGSNNEQFF.

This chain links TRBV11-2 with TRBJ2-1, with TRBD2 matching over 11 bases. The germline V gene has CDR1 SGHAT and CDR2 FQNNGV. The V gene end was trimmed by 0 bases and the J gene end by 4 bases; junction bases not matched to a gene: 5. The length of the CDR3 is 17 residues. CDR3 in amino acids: CASSLDPLAGGYNEQFF. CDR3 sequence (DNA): TGTGCCAGCAGCTTAGACCCTCTAGCGGGGGGATACAATGAGCAGTTCTTC.

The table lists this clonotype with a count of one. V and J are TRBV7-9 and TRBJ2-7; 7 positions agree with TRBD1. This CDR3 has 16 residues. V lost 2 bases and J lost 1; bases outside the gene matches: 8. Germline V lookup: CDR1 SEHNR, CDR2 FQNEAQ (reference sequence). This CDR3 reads CASSLTGARGSYEQYF. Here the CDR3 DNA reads TGTGCCAGCAGCTTAACAGGGGCTAGGGGTTCCTACGAGCAGTACTTC.

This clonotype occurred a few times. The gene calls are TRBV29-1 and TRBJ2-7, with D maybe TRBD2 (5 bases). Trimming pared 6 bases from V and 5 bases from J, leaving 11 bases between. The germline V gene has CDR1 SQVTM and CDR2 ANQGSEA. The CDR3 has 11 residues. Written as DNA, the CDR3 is TGCAGCGTGGGAGACCGGGACGAGCAGTACTTC. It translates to CSVGDRDEQYF.

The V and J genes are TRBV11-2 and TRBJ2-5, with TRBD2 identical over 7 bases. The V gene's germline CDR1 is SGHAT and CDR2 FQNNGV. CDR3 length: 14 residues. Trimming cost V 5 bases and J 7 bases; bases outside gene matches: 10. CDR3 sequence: CASSIRDYGGTQYF. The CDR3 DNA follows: TGTGCCAGCAGCATCCGGGACTATGGGGGGACCCAGTACTTC.

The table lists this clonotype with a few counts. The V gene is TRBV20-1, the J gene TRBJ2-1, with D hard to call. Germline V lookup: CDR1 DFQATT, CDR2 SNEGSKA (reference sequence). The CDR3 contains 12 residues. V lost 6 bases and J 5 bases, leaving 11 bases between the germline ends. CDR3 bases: TGCAGTGCCCAATCTAATAACAATGAGCAGTTCTTC. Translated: CSAQSNNNEQFF.

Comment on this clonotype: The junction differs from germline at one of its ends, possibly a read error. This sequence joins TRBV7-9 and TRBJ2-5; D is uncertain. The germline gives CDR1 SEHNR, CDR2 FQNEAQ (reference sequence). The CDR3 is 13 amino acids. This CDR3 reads CASSSQRQGTQYF. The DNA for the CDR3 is TGTGCCAGCAGCTCCCAGAGACAAGGGACCCAGTACTTC. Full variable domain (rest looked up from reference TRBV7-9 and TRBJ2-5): DTGVSQNPRHKITKRGQNVTFRCDPISEHNRLYWYRQTLGQGPEFLTYFQNEAQLEKSRLLSDRFSAERPKGSFSTLEIQRTEQGDSAMYLCASSSQRQGTQYFGPGTRLLVL.

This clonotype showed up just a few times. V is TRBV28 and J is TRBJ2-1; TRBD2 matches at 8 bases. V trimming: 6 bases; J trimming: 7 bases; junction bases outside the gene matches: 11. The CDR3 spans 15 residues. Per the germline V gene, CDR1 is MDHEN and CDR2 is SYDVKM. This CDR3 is CASSAPPGGGNEQFF. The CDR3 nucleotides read TGTGCCAGCAGCGCTCCCCCGGGAGGGGGTAATGAGCAGTTCTTC.

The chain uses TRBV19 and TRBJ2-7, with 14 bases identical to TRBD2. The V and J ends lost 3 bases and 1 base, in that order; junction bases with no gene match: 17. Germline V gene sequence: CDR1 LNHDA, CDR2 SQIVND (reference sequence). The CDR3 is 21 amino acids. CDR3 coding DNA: TGTGCCAGTAGTATTCCCCGCTCAGGACTAGCGGGAGGCCAAGGGTCCTACGAGCAGTACTTC. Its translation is CASSIPRSGLAGGQGSYEQYF.

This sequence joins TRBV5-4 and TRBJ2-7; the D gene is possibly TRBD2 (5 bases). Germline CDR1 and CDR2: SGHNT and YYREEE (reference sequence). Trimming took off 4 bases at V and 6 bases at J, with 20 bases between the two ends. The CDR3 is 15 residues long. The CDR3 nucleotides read TGTGCCAGCAGCCTCGCCGGGGTTAACTGGGTCGAGCAGTACTTC. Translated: CASSLAGVNWVEQYF.

The CDR3 protein is CASSAGIYEQYF. CDR3 coding DNA: TGTGCCAGCAGCGCGGGAATTTACGAGCAGTACTTC. The J gene is TRBJ2-7, the V gene TRBV7-9; a weak D match, TRBD2 (6 bases). This CDR3 is 12 amino acids long. From germline, CDR1 is SEHNR and CDR2 FQNEAQ (reference sequence). The ends were cut back, 5 bases at V and 4 bases at J, with 9 bases in the middle.

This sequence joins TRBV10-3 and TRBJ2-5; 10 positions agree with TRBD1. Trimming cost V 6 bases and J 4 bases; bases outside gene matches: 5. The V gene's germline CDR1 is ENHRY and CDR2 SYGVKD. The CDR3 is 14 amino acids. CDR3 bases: TGTGCCATCAGAGGGACAGGGGAGGGAGAGACCCAGTACTTC. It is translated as CAIRGTGEGETQYF.

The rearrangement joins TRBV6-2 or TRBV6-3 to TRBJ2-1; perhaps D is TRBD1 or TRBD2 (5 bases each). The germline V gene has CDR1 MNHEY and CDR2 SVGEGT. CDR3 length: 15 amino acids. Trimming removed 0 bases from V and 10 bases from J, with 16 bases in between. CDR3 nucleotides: TGTGCCAGCAGTTACTCTTCGGGACCGATTTGGGAGCAGTTCTTC. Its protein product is CASSYSSGPIWEQFF.

In DNA, the CDR3 is TGTGCCAGCAGCGGTCCGAGCTTAAGGAATGAGCAGTTCTTC. Translation: CASSGPSLRNEQFF. This chain connects TRBV28 to TRBJ2-1; D remains unclear. V was clipped by 6 bases and J by 7 bases, with 16 bases between them. CDR1 is MDHEN, CDR2 SYDVKM, per germline. CDR3 length: 14 amino acids.